One and the same sample provided the 25 T cell receptor beta chains below, sequenced in a study of T cell clones after liver transplantation. Clones were sequenced by immunoSEQ multiplex PCR, and TCRdb holds only the in-frame ones, with some missing. Here the sample spans some 60,000 clones, 71% being singletons. The sequences come from CD4+ T cells from blood, collected before liver transplant. Every receptor here comes from a human donor who received a liver transplant.

CDR3 in amino acids: CASSVQGRNYGYTF. CDR3 bases: TGTGCCAGCAGCGTACAGGGAAGGAACTATGGCTACACCTTC. The genes are TRBV9 and TRBJ1-2, with D perhaps TRBD1 (5 bases). V lost 1 base and J 2 bases, leaving 9 bases between the germline ends. The CDR3 sequence is 14 residues long. Germline V CDR1 and CDR2: SGDLS, YYNGEE.

This clone has more than one count but fewer than ten. The chain joins TRBV5-4 to TRBJ1-2; 9 bases are shared with TRBD1. V lost 4 bases, J lost 6 bases, and 4 bases stayed unmatched. The CDR3 sequence is 13 residues long. Germline CDR1 reads SGHNT; CDR2 reads YYREEE (reference sequence). CDR3 nucleotides: TGTGCCAGCAGCAGGGACAGGGTTGATGGCTACACCTTC. It codes for CASSRDRVDGYTF.

This chain links TRBV6-6 with TRBJ2-7; possible D gene TRBD1, 6 bases. The CDR3 has 14 residues. Germline V gene lookup returns CDR1 MNHNY and CDR2 SVGAGI (reference sequence). The germline V and J ends were trimmed by 6 bases and 2 bases, with 14 bases remaining between them. The CDR3 DNA is TGTGCCAGCAGCCGACAGGTTACGGCCTACGAGCAGTACTTC. Translation gives CASSRQVTAYEQYF.

This clone showed up just a few times. The chain has TRBV18 and TRBJ2-5; possible D gene TRBD1, 5 bases. Germline CDR1 reads KGHSH; CDR2 reads LQKENI. The length of the CDR3 is 14 residues. Trimming took off 3 bases at V and 1 base at J, with 9 bases between the two ends. The CDR3 spells CASSPADSQETQYF. Written as DNA, the CDR3 is TGTGCCAGCTCACCGGCTGACAGCCAAGAGACCCAGTACTTC.

The V and J genes are TRBV5-4 and TRBJ2-7; D may be TRBD1 (5 bases). Trimming shortened V by 0 bases and J by 3 bases, and 7 bases separated the two germline ends. This CDR3 contains 13 residues. Germline V CDR1 and CDR2: SGHNT, YYREEE (reference sequence). The CDR3 sequence: CASSLGQHYEQYF. For the CDR3, the DNA is TGTGCCAGCAGCTTGGGACAGCACTACGAGCAGTACTTC.

J is TRBJ1-6 and V is TRBV15, with TRBD1 matching 7 bases. With V trimmed by 0 bases and J by 10 bases, 3 bases remained unmatched. The length of the CDR3 is 14 residues. The germline CDR1 and CDR2 sequences are LNHNV and YYDKDF (reference sequence). In nucleotides, the CDR3 is TGTGCCACCAGCAGAGATACGACAGGGTCACCCCTCCACTTT. It encodes CATSRDTTGSPLHF.

V usage is TRBV7-2 and J usage is TRBJ2-7; 9 bases agree with TRBD2. V was pared by 5 bases and J by 2 bases, with 7 bases of the junction left unmatched. The germline CDR1 and CDR2 sequences are SGHTA and FQGNSA. The CDR3 contains 15 residues. CDR3 DNA: TGTGCCAGCAGCCAAAGCGGGGGGTACCCCTACGAGCAGTACTTC. Protein sequence: CASSQSGGYPYEQYF.

Note on this clone: This sample also contains other DNA sequences that code for the same CDR3. The chain couples TRBV11-2 to TRBJ2-1; 14 nucleotides line up with TRBD2. J was trimmed by 10 bases and V by 4 bases; bases with no gene match: 12. The germline V gene encodes CDR1 SGHAT and CDR2 FQNNGV. This CDR3 region has 17 residues. The chain's CDR3 is CASSSPGLAGVGDEQFF. CDR3 bases: TGTGCCAGCAGCTCCCCGGGACTAGCGGGGGTTGGGGACGAGCAGTTCTTC.

The chain is built from TRBV7-9 and TRBJ2-7, with D perhaps TRBD2 (6 bases). Germline lookup yields CDR1 SEHNR and CDR2 FQNEAQ (reference sequence). The CDR3 loop spans 15 amino acids. Between the trimmed V and J ends, which lost 1 base and 6 bases, there was a span of 16 bases. This chain's CDR3 is CASSLGVAGKGEQYF. The CDR3 DNA is TGTGCCAGCAGCTTAGGGGTGGCGGGGAAGGGCGAGCAGTACTTC.

This clone appeared many times. The chain has TRBV11-2 and TRBJ2-7; 9 bases fit TRBD1. The ends lost 5 bases at V and 5 bases at J; junction bases unmatched: 1. Germline loops: CDR1 SGHAT, CDR2 FQNNGV. This CDR3 has 12 residues. CDR3 sequence (DNA): TGTGCCAGCAGCCGGGACAGGGACGAGCAGTACTTC. Its translation: CASSRDRDEQYF.

The V call is TRBV29-1, the J call TRBJ1-4; D might be TRBD1 (6 bases). Germline V gives CDR1 SQVTM, CDR2 ANQGSEA. The CDR3 covers 14 residues. The V end was cut by 3 bases, the J end by 5 bases, with 13 bases between. CDR3 protein: CSVEGSGDNEKLFF. CDR3 DNA: TGCAGCGTTGAGGGTTCAGGGGACAATGAAAAACTGTTTTTT. Variable domain in full (rest from reference TRBV29-1 and TRBJ1-4): SAVISQKPSRDICQRGTSLTIQCQVDSQVTMMFWYRQQPGQSLTLIATANQGSEATYESGFVIDKFPISRPNLTFSTLTVSNMSPEDSSIYLCSVEGSGDNEKLFFGSGTQLSVL.

This chain links TRBV15 with TRBJ2-3, with D possibly being TRBD2 (6 bases). CDR1 and CDR2 from the germline V gene are LNHNV and YYDKDF (reference sequence). CDR3 length: 14 residues. Trimming removed 4 bases at V and 4 bases at J, with 12 bases between. For the CDR3, the DNA is TGTGCCACCAGCATGAGGAGGGTCGCAGATACGCAGTATTTT. As protein: CATSMRRVADTQYF.

This chain joins TRBV5-1 and TRBJ1-1, with D possibly being TRBD1 (6 bases). This CDR3 region has 15 residues. Trimming took off 0 bases at V and 3 bases at J, with 12 bases between the two ends. CDR1 is SGHRS and CDR2 is YFSETQ in the germline V gene. The CDR3 reads CASSLGPGEYTEAFF. For the CDR3, the DNA is TGCGCCAGCAGCTTGGGACCAGGGGAGTACACTGAAGCTTTCTTT.

The rearrangement uses TRBV18 and TRBJ2-1, with D perhaps TRBD1 (6 bases). Between the trimmed V and J ends, which lost 3 bases and 8 bases, there was a span of 14 bases. The CDR3 covers 14 residues. Germline-derived CDR1 and CDR2 are KGHSH and LQKENI. CDR3 loop: CASSPGHSVDEQFF. CDR3 nucleotides: TGTGCCAGCTCACCGGGACATTCAGTCGATGAGCAGTTCTTC.

V gene TRBV9 combines with J gene TRBJ2-1; D is perhaps TRBD2 (5 bases). The CDR3 consists of 15 residues. V was pared by 7 bases and J by 0 bases, with 14 bases between. Germline V gene data show CDR1 as SGDLS and CDR2 as YYNGEE. DNA for the CDR3: TGTGCCAGCGAGCAGAGCGGTAGCTCCTACAATGAGCAGTTCTTC. As protein: CASEQSGSSYNEQFF. Full variable domain (missing parts from reference TRBV9 and TRBJ2-1): DSGVTQTPKHLITATGQRVTLRCSPRSGDLSVYWYQQSLDQGLQFLIQYYNGEERAKGNILERFSAQQFPDLHSELNLSSLELGDSALYFCASEQSGSSYNEQFFGPGTRLTVL.

This clone was picked up one time. This rearrangement joins TRBV9 to TRBJ2-3; TRBD1 agrees at 7 bases. Trimming took 3 bases from V and 1 from J; bases not matched to a gene: 5. Per germline, CDR1 SGDLS and CDR2 YYNGEE. The CDR3 has 15 amino acids. As DNA, the CDR3 is TGTGCCAGCAGCGCGATCCAGGGGGGCACAGATACGCAGTATTTT. Its translation is CASSAIQGGTDTQYF.

The chain couples TRBV5-1 to TRBJ2-3, with TRBD2 as a possible D gene (5 bases). The CDR3 spans 13 residues. Trimming stripped 5 bases from V and 3 bases from J, with 10 bases between. Per the germline V gene, CDR1 is SGHRS and CDR2 is YFSETQ. CDR3 region: CASSSVRTDTQYF. The CDR3, as DNA: TGCGCCAGCAGTAGCGTCCGTACAGATACGCAGTATTTT. The full variable domain, rest sourced from reference TRBV5-1 and TRBJ2-3, is KAGVTQTPRYLIKTRGQQVTLSCSPISGHRSVSWYQQTPGQGLQFLFEYFSETQRNKGNFPGRFSGRQFSNSRSEMNVSTLELGDSALYLCASSSVRTDTQYFGPGTRLTVL.

The genes are TRBV14 and TRBJ2-3, with D tentatively TRBD1 (6 bases). This CDR3 is built from 17 residues. V lost 1 base and J 0 bases, leaving 14 bases between the germline ends. CDR1 SGHDN and CDR2 FVKESK come from the germline V gene. The CDR3: CASSQGSGTRSTDTQYF. The DNA for the CDR3 is TGTGCCAGCAGCCAAGGATCCGGGACACGGAGCACAGATACGCAGTATTTT.

The chain combines TRBV19 with TRBJ1-1; 11 nucleotides agree with TRBD1. This CDR3 region has 13 residues. Germline-derived CDR1 and CDR2 are LNHDA and SQIVND (reference sequence). V gave up 10 bases and J gave up 5 bases; unmatched junction bases: 6. CDR3 region: CAIQDRGRTEAFF. In DNA form, the CDR3 reads TGTGCCATCCAGGACAGGGGGCGGACTGAAGCTTTCTTT. Full variable domain (rest looked up from reference TRBV19 and TRBJ1-1): DGGITQSPKYLFRKEGQNVTLSCEQNLNHDAMYWYRQDPGQGLRLIYYSQIVNDFQKGDIAEGYSVSREKKESFPLTVTSAQKNPTAFYLCAIQDRGRTEAFFGQGTRLTVV.

The CDR3 spells CASSVGQDLGYTF. CDR3 bases: TGTGCCAGCAGTGTTGGACAGGACCTAGGCTACACCTTC. This rearrangement joins TRBV2 to TRBJ1-2; 7 bases agree with TRBD1. Trimming cost V 4 bases and J 8 bases; bases outside gene matches: 7. The CDR3 covers 13 residues. The germline CDR1 and CDR2 sequences are SNHLY and FYNNEI.

V and J are TRBV19 and TRBJ1-6, with D hard to call. The germline V gene has CDR1 LNHDA and CDR2 SQIVND (reference sequence). The CDR3 contains 15 residues. V lost 7 bases and J lost 11, with 21 bases in between. CDR3 sequence reads: CASTQDVSLPTPLHF. CDR3 in DNA: TGTGCCAGTACCCAAGATGTCTCCTTACCTACACCCCTCCACTTT.

The chain has TRBV7-3 and TRBJ2-1; 7 nucleotides line up with TRBD2. The CDR3 is 15 amino acids. After removal of 2 bases from V and 7 bases from J, the junction contained 8 bases not matched to a gene. In germline, CDR1 is SGHTA, CDR2 FQGTGA. CDR3 nucleotides: TGTGCCAGCAGCTTAGGTCCGGGGAGGGAGAATGAGCAGTTCTTC. It yields the protein CASSLGPGRENEQFF.

The J gene is TRBJ2-1, the V gene TRBV25-1; the match to TRBD1 covers 9 bases. Trimming took 5 bases from V and 10 from J; bases not matched to a gene: 9. The CDR3 has 14 amino acids. Germline lookup yields CDR1 MGHDK and CDR2 SYGVNS. The CDR3 coding sequence is TGTGCCAGCAGTCCCATCCGGGACAGGGAAGAGCAGTTCTTC. Its translation: CASSPIRDREEQFF.

The rearrangement uses TRBV30 and TRBJ2-3; D is perhaps TRBD1 (6 bases). V was cut by 6 bases and J by 0 bases, with 10 bases left in between. CDR3 length equals 13 residues. CDR1 GTSNPN and CDR2 SVGIG come from the germline V gene (reference sequence). CDR3 coding DNA: TGTGCCTGCAAACAGGGAAGCACAGATACGCAGTATTTT. Amino acids: CACKQGSTDTQYF.

This clone was seen repeatedly, ten times or more. J is TRBJ2-7 and V is TRBV27, with D possibly TRBD2 on 6 matching bases. The V and J ends lost 5 bases and 3 bases respectively, with 17 bases between them. The CDR3 has 15 amino acids. Germline CDR1 reads MNHEY; CDR2 reads SMNVEV (reference sequence). The CDR3 protein is CASSPVRGERYEQYF. The CDR3 DNA sequence: TGTGCCAGCAGTCCCGTGCGCGGGGAACGCTACGAGCAGTACTTC.